Each of the 18 T cell receptor beta chains below was sequenced from the same sample in a study of technical replicates of blood from a few donors. Profiling relied on immunoSEQ multiplex PCR, and the TCRdb table lists in-frame clones only, not all of them. The sample lists tens of thousands of clones, approximately 90% seen once, with roughly 4.5% in the top ten. The sample consisted of PBMCs. All receptors derive from a human donor in good health. Some clones in this sample may be carry-over from other donors' samples.

The genes are TRBV5-4 and TRBJ2-7; 11 nucleotides agree with TRBD1. Germline values: CDR1 SGHNT, CDR2 YYREEE (reference sequence). Unmatched junction bases numbered 11, after V lost 4 bases and J lost 8 bases. The CDR3 loop spans 15 amino acids. The CDR3 DNA sequence: TGTGCCAGCAGCGCACCCGGGACAGGGGGGAGGCAGCAGTACTTC. Residues: CASSAPGTGGRQQYF.

The V call is TRBV5-8, the J call TRBJ2-1; D gene ambiguous. Germline assignment: CDR1 SGHTS and CDR2 YDEGEE. V was shortened by 0 bases and J by 0 bases, with 10 bases between the two germline ends. This CDR3 has 16 residues. The CDR3 DNA is TGTGCCAGCAGCTTGGGATCTAGGAGCTCCTACAATGAGCAGTTCTTC. Amino acid sequence: CASSLGSRSSYNEQFF.

This clone was observed once. The chain employs TRBV19 and TRBJ1-1; D perhaps matches TRBD1 (5 bases). CDR1 is LNHDA, CDR2 SQIVND, per germline (reference sequence). V lost 4 bases, J lost 0 bases, and 12 bases lay in between. The CDR3 totals 15 residues. In nucleotides, the CDR3 is TGTGCCAGTAGTAAGGGATCGACAGTGAACACTGAAGCTTTCTTT. Its translation is CASSKGSTVNTEAFF.

The V gene is TRBV4-3, the J gene TRBJ2-3; 10 bases line up with TRBD2. This CDR3 has 17 amino acids. Trimming cost V 0 bases and J 3 bases; bases outside gene matches: 6. Germline values: CDR1 LGHNA, CDR2 YSLEER. The CDR3 DNA reads as TGCGCCAGCAGCCAAGATGCAGCGGGGGGGCGAACAGATACGCAGTATTTT. This sequence encodes CASSQDAAGGRTDTQYF.

The rearrangement links TRBV19 to TRBJ2-7; a possible D gene is TRBD1 (6 bases). Trimming removed 3 bases at V and 6 bases at J, with 15 bases between. The CDR3 length is 14 residues. Germline CDR1 reads LNHDA; CDR2 reads SQIVND (reference sequence). The CDR3 region is CASSIYGTPSEQYF. The DNA of the CDR3 is TGTGCCAGTAGTATTTACGGGACACCATCCGAGCAGTACTTC.

A few counts support this clone. V gene TRBV21-1 combines with J gene TRBJ2-3; no check of the table's D call, TRBD1, against the DNA was made. TRBV21-1 counts as a pseudogene. The CDR3 has 17 residues. This CDR3 reads CASSRNRQGSSTDTQYF. For the CDR3, the DNA is TGTGCCAGCAGCAGAAACAGACAGGGCTCTAGCACAGATACGCAGTATTTT.

J is TRBJ2-5 and V is TRBV5-8, with a tentative D call TRBD2 (6 bases). Trimming took off 0 bases at V and 5 bases at J, with 17 bases between the two ends. From germline, CDR1 is SGHTS and CDR2 YDEGEE. CDR3 size: 16 residues. CDR3: CASSLAGTSRRETQYF. Written as DNA, the CDR3 is TGTGCCAGCAGCTTGGCTGGGACTTCAAGGCGGGAGACCCAGTACTTC.

This clone was recorded a few times. This sequence joins TRBV10-3 and TRBJ2-7; 11 nucleotides match TRBD1. Germline V gene sequence: CDR1 ENHRY, CDR2 SYGVKD. The CDR3 has 13 residues. J was trimmed by 1 base and V by 10 bases; bases with no gene match: 3. CDR3: CATRDRGSYEQYF. The CDR3 bases are TGTGCCACCAGGGACAGGGGGTCCTACGAGCAGTACTTC.

V and J are TRBV4-2 and TRBJ2-3; 15 nucleotides agree with TRBD2. The CDR3 has 18 residues. Trimming at V came to 3 bases and at J to 0 bases, leaving 4 bases not matched to a gene. The germline V gene encodes CDR1 LGHNA and CDR2 YNFKEQ. In DNA form, the CDR3 reads TGTGCCAGCAGCCAGGGACTAGCGGGGGGCCCTAGCACAGATACGCAGTATTTT. Protein: CASSQGLAGGPSTDTQYF.

This chain joins TRBV7-2 and TRBJ2-3, with 10 bases matching TRBD2. J was trimmed by 0 bases and V by 7 bases; bases with no gene match: 4. The CDR3 extends over 15 amino acids. CDR1 and CDR2 (germline): SGHTA, FQGNSA. The chain's CDR3 is CASTTSGVSTDTQYF. DNA for the CDR3: TGTGCCAGCACTACTAGCGGGGTTAGCACAGATACGCAGTATTTT.

This chain joins TRBV19 and TRBJ2-3, with 10 positions matching TRBD2. Germline values: CDR1 LNHDA, CDR2 SQIVND (reference sequence). J was trimmed by 6 bases and V by 4 bases; bases with no gene match: 13. The CDR3 is 17 amino acids. CDR3 nucleotide sequence: TGTGCCAGTAGTAAAATAGCGGGAGGCCCTAAAGGGGATACGCAGTATTTT. Translating gives CASSKIAGGPKGDTQYF.

This chain connects TRBV2 to TRBJ2-7; 7 bases agree with TRBD2. After removal of 7 bases from V and 6 bases from J, the junction contained 12 bases not matched to a gene. CDR1 and CDR2 (germline): SNHLY, FYNNEI. The CDR3 spans 14 residues. CDR3 in amino acids: CASKDGGRSPEQYF. CDR3 DNA sequence: TGTGCCAGCAAGGATGGCGGGAGATCGCCCGAGCAGTACTTC.

This clone has just one count. The chain carries TRBV25-1 and TRBJ1-1; D gene unclear. CDR3 length equals 12 residues. V lost 3 bases and J 6 bases, leaving 8 bases between the germline ends. Germline values: CDR1 MGHDK, CDR2 SYGVNS. In DNA, the CDR3 is TGTGCCAGCAGTGATTCCGGTTCTGAAGCTTTCTTT. It is translated as CASSDSGSEAFF.

The chain employs TRBV4-3 and TRBJ2-7; TRBD1 matches at 8 bases. This CDR3 region has 14 residues. Germline V gives CDR1 LGHNA, CDR2 YSLEER. Trimming cost V 5 bases and J 5 bases; bases outside gene matches: 8. Written as DNA, the CDR3 is TGCGCCAGCAGCGAGCTCGGACAGGGCCACGAGCAGTACTTC. Its protein product is CASSELGQGHEQYF.

This sequence joins TRBV9 and TRBJ2-5, with TRBD2 matching 7 bases. Trimming took 2 bases from V and 3 from J; bases not matched to a gene: 4. Germline CDR1 reads SGDLS; CDR2 reads YYNGEE. The CDR3 extends over 14 amino acids. The DNA of the CDR3 is TGTGCCAGCAGCGTGGGGACTAATAAAGAGACCCAGTACTTC. Its protein product is CASSVGTNKETQYF.

The rearrangement links TRBV4-1 to TRBJ2-3, with 8 bases fitting TRBD1. Trimming took 2 bases from V and 8 from J; bases not matched to a gene: 6. Germline V lookup: CDR1 MGHRA, CDR2 YSYEKL. The CDR3 extends over 14 amino acids. CDR3 loop: CASSQMDRAGTQYF. CDR3 DNA: TGCGCCAGCAGCCAAATGGACAGGGCCGGTACGCAGTATTTT.

The chain recombines TRBV7-2 with TRBJ1-5, with a possible D match to TRBD1 (5 bases). Trimming removed 5 bases at V and 3 bases at J, with 14 bases between. Germline loops: CDR1 SGHTA, CDR2 FQGNSA. This CDR3 has 15 residues. CDR3: CASSKGAGNNQPQHF. The CDR3 bases are TGTGCCAGCAGCAAAGGGGCAGGAAACAATCAGCCCCAGCATTTT.

This clone appeared once. The rearrangement joins TRBV4-2 to TRBJ2-5; 9 nucleotides line up with TRBD2. The CDR3 length is 17 residues. With V trimmed by 1 base and J by 5 bases, 11 bases remained unmatched. In germline, CDR1 is LGHNA, CDR2 YNFKEQ. Here the CDR3 reads CASSQGGGGGYGETQYF. The CDR3 bases are TGTGCCAGCAGCCAAGGTGGCGGGGGGGGGTATGGGGAGACCCAGTACTTC.